Below are 15 T cell receptor beta chains sequenced from a single sample in a study of blood T cell repertoires in COVID-19. Clones were read by immunoSEQ multiplex PCR, and TCRdb kept only the in-frame ones, dropping some. Counted here are about 120,000 clones, approximately 90% occurring once; the ten biggest clones make up roughly 4%. The material sequenced was peripheral blood. These TCRs come from a man aged 55-75 years with COVID-19, enrolled during active disease.

The genes are TRBV5-1 and TRBJ1-4; D is unresolved. The CDR3 is made up of 15 amino acids. Germline V gives CDR1 SGHRS, CDR2 YFSETQ. Trimming took off 1 base at V and 5 bases at J, with 12 bases between the two ends. DNA of the CDR3: TGCGCCAGCAGCTTGAGTAGGCCCGGGAATGAAAAACTGTTTTTT. As protein: CASSLSRPGNEKLFF.

The chain uses TRBV3-1 (or the pseudogene TRBV3-2) and TRBJ2-3, with D possibly TRBD2 on 7 matching bases. The CDR3 loop spans 18 amino acids. Trimming took 1 base from V and 2 from J, leaving 19 bases between them. Looked up from germline, CDR1 is LGHDT and CDR2 is YNNKEL (reference sequence). CDR3 region: CASSQVPGGGWNTDTQYF. In DNA, the CDR3 is TGTGCCAGCAGCCAAGTTCCGGGGGGCGGTTGGAACACAGATACGCAGTATTTT.

Only one count was recorded for this clone. V usage is TRBV21-1 and J usage is TRBJ1-2; TRBD1, as called in the table, went unchecked against the DNA. TRBV21-1 is labeled a pseudogene. The CDR3 is 14 amino acids. The CDR3 spells CASSKGTGDYGYTF. The CDR3 nucleotides are TGTGCCAGCAGCAAAGGGACAGGGGACTATGGCTACACCTTC.

This chain uses TRBV5-6 with TRBJ2-2, with D perhaps TRBD1 (5 bases). This CDR3 has 16 amino acids. Germline V gene data show CDR1 as SGHDT and CDR2 as YYEEEE. The germline V and J ends were trimmed by 2 bases and 5 bases, with 16 bases remaining between them. In DNA form, the CDR3 reads TGTGCCAGCAGCTTTTATAGGGGATGGGGAACCGGGGAGCTGTTTTTT. Its protein is CASSFYRGWGTGELFF.

The chain couples TRBV14 to TRBJ1-2; D is ambiguous. The CDR3 sequence is 17 residues long. With 1 base removed from V and 4 bases from J, the gap between germline ends came to 19 bases. Germline-derived CDR1 and CDR2 are SGHDN and FVKESK. The CDR3 loop reads CASSQVTMVSGIYGYTF. CDR3 sequence (DNA): TGTGCCAGCAGCCAAGTTACAATGGTGTCGGGGATCTATGGCTACACCTTC.

This clone turned up a few times. CDR3 loop: CASSQERQAAGYTF. CDR3 bases: TGCGCCAGCAGCCAAGAAAGGCAGGCAGCTGGCTACACCTTC. The chain is built from TRBV4-1 and TRBJ1-2; D not resolved. Trimming cost V 0 bases and J 7 bases, with 12 bases left between them. CDR1 MGHRA and CDR2 YSYEKL come from the germline V gene. The CDR3 loop spans 14 amino acids.

The chain is built from TRBV12-3 or TRBV12-4 and TRBJ2-5, with D maybe TRBD1 (5 bases). Trimming left V 7 bases short and J 1 base short, with 10 bases between. This CDR3 has 13 residues. The CDR3 DNA is TGTGCCAGCAATCAGGGCCCCCAAGAGACCCAGTACTTC. Residues: CASNQGPQETQYF.

J is TRBJ2-2 and V is TRBV7-2, with TRBD2 identical over 9 bases. In germline, CDR1 is SGHTA, CDR2 FQGNSA. The CDR3 contains 15 residues. Trimming cost V 1 base and J 5 bases; bases outside gene matches: 2. CDR3 residues: CASSLVAGVTGELFF. The CDR3 DNA is TGTGCCAGCAGCTTAGTAGCGGGGGTAACCGGGGAGCTGTTTTTT.

The chain couples TRBV9 to TRBJ2-7; a weak D match, TRBD1 (5 bases). The CDR3 loop spans 14 amino acids. Trimming took off 4 bases at V and 0 bases at J, with 11 bases between the two ends. Germline V lookup: CDR1 SGDLS, CDR2 YYNGEE. The CDR3 coding sequence is TGTGCCAGCAGCCCTGGGGCGAGCTCCTACGAGCAGTACTTC. It encodes CASSPGASSYEQYF.

The chain uses TRBV6-2 or TRBV6-3 and TRBJ2-3, with D hard to call. This CDR3 has 12 residues. V shed 5 bases and J shed 0 bases, with 3 bases lying between them. Germline-derived CDR1 and CDR2 are MNHEY and SVGEGT. The CDR3 is CASSISTDTQYF. CDR3 coding DNA: TGTGCCAGCAGTATAAGCACAGATACGCAGTATTTT.

V usage is TRBV5-4 and J usage is TRBJ2-7; 8 nucleotides match TRBD1. This CDR3 contains 13 residues. V was clipped by 4 bases and J by 1 base; unmatched bases: 1. The germline CDR1 and CDR2 sequences are SGHNT and YYREEE (reference sequence). For the CDR3, the DNA is TGTGCCAGCAGCAGACAGGGGTCCTACGAGCAGTACTTC. Protein sequence: CASSRQGSYEQYF.

The chain couples TRBV9 to TRBJ2-7; 10 nucleotides agree with TRBD2. Germline V gene lookup returns CDR1 SGDLS and CDR2 YYNGEE. Trimming took 0 bases from V and 0 from J; bases not matched to a gene: 15. This CDR3 is 20 amino acids long. The CDR3 is CASSVGVAGGLFMASYEQYF. Here the CDR3 DNA reads TGTGCCAGCAGCGTAGGAGTAGCGGGGGGCCTGTTTATGGCCTCCTACGAGCAGTACTTC.

The chain has TRBV7-3 and TRBJ2-5; no definite D call. V shed 0 bases and J shed 2 bases, with 4 bases lying between them. The germline V gene encodes CDR1 SGHTA and CDR2 FQGTGA. The CDR3 contains 13 residues. The CDR3 bases are TGTGCCAGCAGCTTAACTCTTCAAGAGACCCAGTACTTC. Residues: CASSLTLQETQYF.

V gene TRBV13 combines with J gene TRBJ1-2; 12 positions match TRBD1. Per germline, CDR1 PRHDT and CDR2 FYEKMQ (reference sequence). The V segment lost 5 bases and the J segment 5 bases; nucleotides outside the gene matches: 15. This CDR3 contains 18 residues. The CDR3 here is CASSALPGQGASGYGYTF. Here the CDR3 DNA reads TGTGCCAGCAGCGCATTACCGGGACAGGGGGCCTCCGGGTATGGCTACACCTTC.

V is TRBV6-2 or TRBV6-3 and J is TRBJ2-1; 9 bases map to TRBD2. Germline CDR1 MNHEY, CDR2 SVGEGT. CDR3 length: 17 residues. V dropped 6 bases and J dropped 4; count of bases not matched to a gene: 13. The DNA of the CDR3 is TGTGCCAGCAGCCAACTCCCAAGCGGGGGGATATACAATGAGCAGTTCTTC. It yields the protein CASSQLPSGGIYNEQFF.